One and the same sample provided the 30 T cell receptor beta chains below, sequenced in a study of CD8 T cells in ankylosing spondylitis (dated 2017 in TCRdb). The receptor library was made with 5' RACE. These reads were obtained on an Illumina HiSeq 2500. TCRdb ran its own pipeline on the public reads, namely fastp trimming at Q25 and MiXCR clone calling, and kept in-frame beta chains. Entries are consolidated by CDR3 protein sequence, retaining the most common genes and DNA. The sample table holds around 300,000 distinct CDR3 sequences, of which around 10% were seen once. Clones ranked in the top ten supply about 10% of the sample. Sequenced sample: blood, either unsorted or a sorted T cell fraction (not recorded which). Receptors were obtained from a female donor with ankylosing spondylitis or in good health (not recorded which).

This clonotype has at least ten counts. The CDR3 sequence: CSASSRLSSNQPQHF. Here the CDR3 DNA reads TGCAGTGCTAGTTCGCGGCTTTCGAGCAATCAGCCCCAGCATTTT. The gene calls are TRBV20-1 and TRBJ1-5; D is ambiguous. Deletions cut 3 bases from V and 1 base from J, with 13 bases between. CDR3 length: 15 residues. The germline V gene encodes CDR1 DFQATT and CDR2 SNEGSKA (reference sequence).

In its sample, this clonotype was seen many times. The chain carries TRBV5-1 and TRBJ2-3, with 8 bases identical to TRBD1. This CDR3 region has 13 residues. CDR1 is SGHRS and CDR2 is YFSETQ in the germline V gene. The V segment lost 6 bases and the J segment 5 bases; nucleotides outside the gene matches: 5. As DNA, the CDR3 is TGCGCCAGCAACCAGGGGGCGGAAGATACGCAGTATTTT. Protein product: CASNQGAEDTQYF. Complete variable domain (other parts from reference TRBV5-1 and TRBJ2-3): KAGVTQTPRYLIKTRGQQVTLSCSPISGHRSVSWYQQTPGQGLQFLFEYFSETQRNKGNFPGRFSGRQFSNSRSEMNVSTLELGDSALYLCASNQGAEDTQYFGPGTRLTVL.

This clonotype was observed at least ten times. The V and J genes are TRBV20-1 and TRBJ2-1; D perhaps matches TRBD2 (5 bases). The CDR3 has 15 amino acids. Per the germline V gene, CDR1 is DFQATT and CDR2 is SNEGSKA (reference sequence). V was shortened by 3 bases and J by 0 bases, with 12 bases between the two germline ends. The CDR3 is CSARRGSSSYNEQFF. CDR3 DNA sequence: TGCAGTGCTAGGCGCGGGTCGAGCTCCTACAATGAGCAGTTCTTC.

This clonotype has a count of ten or more. J is TRBJ2-5 and V is TRBV29-1; D tentatively fits TRBD1 or TRBD2 (6 bases each). Germline values: CDR1 SQVTM, CDR2 ANQGSEA. CDR3 length: 12 amino acids. The germline V and J ends were trimmed by 4 bases and 4 bases, with 10 bases remaining between them. The CDR3: CSVAQGLETQYF. For the CDR3, the DNA is TGCAGCGTTGCACAGGGACTAGAGACCCAGTACTTC.

This clonotype was seen many times. V and J are TRBV20-1 and TRBJ1-5; D is perhaps TRBD1 (5 bases). This CDR3 region has 13 residues. Germline values: CDR1 DFQATT, CDR2 SNEGSKA (reference sequence). CDR3 residues: CSGHRGANQPQHF. The CDR3 DNA reads as TGCAGCGGTCACCGGGGCGCCAATCAGCCCCAGCATTTT.

This clonotype was counted many times. This chain joins TRBV10-1 and TRBJ2-7; TRBD1 aligns across 7 bases. The CDR3 contains 13 residues. Trimming at V came to 3 bases and at J to 3 bases, leaving 2 bases not matched to a gene. Germline V CDR1 and CDR2: WNHNN, SYGVQD (reference sequence). The CDR3 DNA sequence: TGCGCCAGCAGTGATCCAGGGGGCTACGAGCAGTACTTC. Amino acids: CASSDPGGYEQYF.

The chain links TRBV6-1 to TRBJ1-1; D gene ambiguous. V was pared by 1 base and J by 2 bases, with 11 bases between. The CDR3 covers 15 residues. Germline V gene data show CDR1 as MNHNS and CDR2 as SASEGT. In DNA form, the CDR3 reads TGTGCCAGCAGTGAAGACGGCGCCCGCAACACTGAAGCTTTCTTT. Encoded protein: CASSEDGARNTEAFF.

In this sample, this clonotype turned up a few times. The V call is TRBV5-1, the J call TRBJ2-7; D perhaps matches TRBD1 (5 bases). The germline V and J ends were trimmed by 0 bases and 1 base, with 20 bases remaining between them. The length of the CDR3 is 18 residues. Germline V CDR1 and CDR2: SGHRS, YFSETQ. The CDR3 reads CASSLEYPGSLGSYEQYF. Here the CDR3 DNA reads TGCGCCAGCAGCTTGGAGTATCCAGGGTCCTTAGGGTCCTACGAGCAGTACTTC.

At least ten counts were recorded for this clonotype. This rearrangement joins TRBV7-2 to TRBJ2-3; 7 bases are a match to TRBD2. The CDR3 is made up of 15 amino acids. From germline, CDR1 is SGHTA and CDR2 FQGNSA. Trimming at V came to 6 bases and at J to 1 base, leaving 7 bases not matched to a gene. Here the CDR3 reads CASSLGGSRTDTQYF. The CDR3 DNA reads TGTGCCAGCAGTCTTGGCGGGAGTCGCACAGATACGCAGTATTTT.

The table lists this clonotype with many counts. V usage is TRBV9 and J usage is TRBJ2-2; D uncertain. V lost 2 bases to trimming and J lost 3 bases, with 8 bases between them. The germline V gene encodes CDR1 SGDLS and CDR2 YYNGEE. This CDR3 contains 14 residues. CDR3 protein: CASSVLGHTGELFF. For the CDR3, the DNA is TGTGCCAGCAGCGTGTTAGGACACACCGGGGAGCTGTTTTTT.

Many counts were recorded for this clonotype. The chain combines TRBV15 with TRBJ2-3, with D perhaps TRBD1 (5 bases). Germline lookup yields CDR1 LNHNV and CDR2 YYDKDF (reference sequence). This CDR3 has 18 residues. The germline V and J ends were trimmed by 0 bases and 0 bases, with 16 bases remaining between them. CDR3 bases: TGTGCCACCAGCAGAGATAGGTTAAGGACACTAAGCACAGATACGCAGTATTTT. It encodes CATSRDRLRTLSTDTQYF.

This clonotype was found many times. The chain uses TRBV12-3 or TRBV12-4 and TRBJ2-7; TRBD2 agrees at 7 bases. This CDR3 spans 12 amino acids. V lost 4 bases and J lost 6; bases outside the gene matches: 3. The CDR3 DNA sequence: TGTGCCAGCAGTTGGGAGGGAGGCGAGCAGTACTTC. This gives the protein CASSWEGGEQYF.

This clonotype has only a few counts. The chain couples TRBV7-3 to TRBJ2-1; 10 nucleotides align to TRBD2. The germline gives CDR1 SGHTA, CDR2 FQGTGA. The CDR3 totals 14 residues. The trim removed 4 bases at V and 7 bases at J, leaving 4 bases unmatched. DNA for the CDR3: TGTGCCAGCAGCTGGTCTAGCGGGGGAAATGAGCAGTTCTTC. Its protein product is CASSWSSGGNEQFF.

This clonotype was found a few times. The chain links TRBV12-3 or TRBV12-4 to TRBJ2-1; 9 positions match TRBD1. With V trimmed by 6 bases and J by 6 bases, 15 bases remained unmatched. This CDR3 has 17 residues. In DNA form, the CDR3 reads TGTGCCAGCAGCCTCCCCCCTCCGGGACAGGGTGGCAATGAGCAGTTCTTC. It codes for CASSLPPPGQGGNEQFF.

This clonotype was detected many times. The V gene is TRBV5-6, the J gene TRBJ1-1, with TRBD1 as a possible D gene (5 bases). Trimming cost V 1 base and J 7 bases, with 8 bases left between them. The CDR3 spans 12 residues. From germline, CDR1 is SGHDT and CDR2 YYEEEE. CDR3 in amino acids: CASSLYRSEAFF. The CDR3, as DNA: TGTGCCAGCAGCTTGTACAGGAGTGAAGCTTTCTTT.

This clonotype occurred many times. The rearrangement links TRBV6-1 to TRBJ1-6; tentative D call: TRBD1 (6 bases). CDR1 is MNHNS and CDR2 is SASEGT in the germline V gene. This CDR3 region has 16 residues. Trimming took 6 bases from V and 6 from J, leaving 18 bases between them. Written as DNA, the CDR3 is TGTGCCAGCAGGGATAATGGGGGCCGAATTAATTCACCCCTCCACTTT. Translated, it gives CASRDNGGRINSPLHF.

This clonotype appeared many times. The chain couples TRBV28 to TRBJ2-1; TRBD1 matches 9 bases. CDR1 and CDR2 from the germline V gene are MDHEN and SYDVKM. V lost 6 bases, J lost 4 bases, and 10 bases stayed unmatched. The CDR3 loop spans 16 amino acids. The DNA of the CDR3 is TGTGCCAGCAGCGCCGAAGGACAGGGGCGATACAATGAGCAGTTCTTC. Translation gives CASSAEGQGRYNEQFF.

This clonotype appeared many times. The gene calls are TRBV6-1 and TRBJ1-2; TRBD1 is a possible D gene (6 bases). Germline V lookup: CDR1 MNHNS, CDR2 SASEGT. CDR3 length: 14 amino acids. Deletions cut 6 bases from V and 2 bases from J, with 13 bases between. The CDR3 region has the DNA TGTGCCAGCAGCGAGACAGGCGAGAACTATGGCTACACCTTC. Residues: CASSETGENYGYTF.

This clonotype has at least ten counts. This chain joins TRBV20-1 and TRBJ1-1; D is ambiguous. This CDR3 has 18 amino acids. V lost 0 bases and J lost 6, with 26 bases in between. Germline CDR1 is DFQATT and CDR2 is SNEGSKA (reference sequence). CDR3 coding DNA: TGCAGTGCTAGAGATCTTTCACCTGCCGGCATTGGCCTCCCTGAAGCTTTCTTT. This sequence encodes CSARDLSPAGIGLPEAFF.

This clonotype was counted ten times or more. The chain joins TRBV6-5 to TRBJ2-1; D may correspond to TRBD1 or TRBD2 (5 bases each). CDR3 length: 14 residues. V lost 0 bases to trimming and J lost 7 bases, with 10 bases between them. The germline V gene encodes CDR1 MNHEY and CDR2 SVGAGI. The CDR3 bases are TGTGCCAGCAGTTACTCGAGGGACGGGAATGAGCAGTTCTTC. Protein product: CASSYSRDGNEQFF.

This clonotype was detected ten times or more. This chain joins TRBV20-1 and TRBJ2-3; 9 bases are a match to TRBD1. Trimming took 6 bases from V and 3 from J; bases not matched to a gene: 7. Germline-derived CDR1 and CDR2 are DFQATT and SNEGSKA (reference sequence). There are 14 residues in the CDR3. The CDR3 DNA reads TGCAGTGCAACAACAGGGGGCAAGACAGATACGCAGTATTTT. Translated, it gives CSATTGGKTDTQYF.

The CDR3 loop is CSARDLRGDLHEQFF. Here the CDR3 DNA reads TGCAGTGCTAGAGATCTGAGGGGTGATCTTCATGAGCAGTTCTTC. The rearrangement uses TRBV20-1 and TRBJ2-1; D is perhaps TRBD1 or TRBD2 (5 bases each). Germline assignment: CDR1 DFQATT and CDR2 SNEGSKA (reference sequence). V lost 0 bases and J 8 bases, leaving 17 bases between the germline ends. The CDR3 is 15 amino acids.

This clonotype showed up many times. The rearrangement uses TRBV20-1 and TRBJ2-5, with 7 bases fitting TRBD2. Germline lookup yields CDR1 DFQATT and CDR2 SNEGSKA (reference sequence). The CDR3 totals 14 residues. The CDR3 bases are TGCGTGCTGGGGCAGGGAGGGATGACCGAGACCCAGTACTTC. Translated, it gives CVLGQGGMTETQYF.

The chain carries TRBV5-4 and TRBJ2-2; TRBD2 matches 7 bases. V was pared by 4 bases and J by 5 bases, with 11 bases of the junction left unmatched. Per germline, CDR1 SGHNT and CDR2 YYREEE (reference sequence). CDR3 size: 16 residues. The CDR3 DNA sequence: TGTGCCAGCAGCAGGGGCGCTAGCGGAGATACCGGGGAGCTGTTTTTT. Protein sequence: CASSRGASGDTGELFF. The full variable domain, rest sourced from reference TRBV5-4 and TRBJ2-2, is ETGVTQSPTHLIKTRGQQVTLRCSSQSGHNTVSWYQQALGQGPQFIFQYYREEENGRGNFPPRFSGLQFPNYSSELNVNALELDDSALYLCASSRGASGDTGELFFGEGSRLTVL.

In its sample, this clonotype was seen a few times. The chain recombines TRBV10-3 with TRBJ2-4; D is ambiguous. V lost 0 bases and J 7 bases, leaving 10 bases between the germline ends. The germline CDR1 and CDR2 sequences are ENHRY and SYGVKD. The CDR3 totals 14 residues. DNA of the CDR3: TGTGCCATCAGTGAGTCTTCGGGCGTGAACATTCAGTACTTC. It encodes CAISESSGVNIQYF.

At least ten counts were recorded for this clonotype. The chain couples TRBV5-4 to TRBJ2-1, with TRBD2 matching 10 bases. The CDR3 sequence is 16 residues long. With V trimmed by 2 bases and J by 1 base, 3 bases remained unmatched. The germline gives CDR1 SGHNT, CDR2 YYREEE (reference sequence). The CDR3 spells CASSFLAGVSYNEQFF. CDR3 nucleotide sequence: TGTGCCAGCAGCTTCCTAGCGGGAGTTTCCTACAATGAGCAGTTCTTC. The variable domain in full, completed from reference TRBV5-4 and TRBJ2-1, reads ETGVTQSPTHLIKTRGQQVTLRCSSQSGHNTVSWYQQALGQGPQFIFQYYREEENGRGNFPPRFSGLQFPNYSSELNVNALELDDSALYLCASSFLAGVSYNEQFFGPGTRLTVL.

This clonotype was recorded many times. The rearrangement links TRBV6-1 to TRBJ2-1; the D gene is possibly TRBD2 (5 bases). The length of the CDR3 is 15 residues. The germline CDR1 and CDR2 sequences are MNHNS and SASEGT. V gave up 7 bases and J gave up 2 bases, with 15 bases separating them. CDR3: CASTGGGRTYNEQFF. CDR3 DNA sequence: TGTGCCAGCACCGGCGGAGGCAGGACCTACAATGAGCAGTTCTTC.

This clonotype was counted ten times or more. The rearrangement joins TRBV28 to TRBJ1-3, with D perhaps TRBD1 (6 bases). CDR1 MDHEN and CDR2 SYDVKM come from the germline V gene. This CDR3 region has 14 residues. V was pared by 6 bases and J by 2 bases, with 11 bases between. CDR3 coding DNA: TGTGCCAGCAGAATAACAGGGACTGGAAACACCATATATTTT. Translating gives CASRITGTGNTIYF.

There are many counts of this clonotype. The chain combines TRBV5-5 with TRBJ1-5; unclear D gene. Germline V gene data show CDR1 as SGHKS and CDR2 as YYEKEE (reference sequence). The V gene lost 0 bases and the J gene lost 6 bases, with 7 bases spanning the gap. This CDR3 has 13 amino acids. The CDR3 here is CASSLDVGQPQHF. The CDR3 region has the DNA TGTGCCAGCAGCTTGGACGTAGGTCAGCCCCAGCATTTT.

A few counts support this clonotype. The chain combines TRBV4-1 with TRBJ2-7; TRBD2 is a possible D gene (6 bases). The CDR3 loop spans 15 amino acids. V dropped 1 base and J dropped 0 bases, with 10 bases sitting between them. Germline V gene lookup returns CDR1 MGHRA and CDR2 YSYEKL. CDR3 in amino acids: CASSQAGDVSYEQYF. CDR3 sequence (DNA): TGCGCCAGCAGCCAAGCGGGGGACGTCTCCTACGAGCAGTACTTC.